This entry concerns a single T cell receptor beta chain. This clonotype showed up many times. Its target antigen remains unknown. Per-nucleotide qualities are absent, and no much larger clonotype sits a single base away. Trimming takes 2 bases from V and 3 bases from J, and the germline ends sit 10 bases apart. The CDR3 numbers 13 residues from cysteine through phenylalanine. Solely the CDR3 DNA is kept, with 39 bases framed from the first base. CDR1 SQVTM and CDR2 ANQGSEA are derived from the germline V gene. These reads were obtained on an Illumina HiSeq 1500. TCRdb reprocessing: public reads trimmed at Q25 with fastp, clones called with MiXCR, in-frame beta chains kept. Entries that share a CDR3 protein sequence are merged under the most common genes and DNA. A total of around 210,000 distinct CDR3 sequences appear in this sample, approximately 7% of them only once. The ten largest clones take up less than 7.5% of the sample.

This sample was taken from a study of T cell repertoires in cytomegalovirus infection (dated by TCRdb to the late 2010s). Notes on the research overall: Because public TCR beta signatures pointed to carriage of CMV infection together with the matching HLA type, the HLA type of each donor mattered for the analysis. General study outcomes and caveats: The ex vivo response was dominated by HLA-C-restricted CMV-specific TCR beta clonotypes, and the single most frequent clonotype in two of eight donors was supplied by these HLA-C-restricted clonotypes. In both this cohort and an independent cohort of several hundred donors, the cumulative frequency of public TCR beta family members distinguished carriers of CMV infection plus the relevant HLA type.

The chain is made from TRBV29-1 and TRBJ1-1, with no D gene named confidently. This TCR was recovered from a human donor in good health (CMV status not recorded). Some clones in this sample may be carry-over from other donors' samples. The sequencing sample was made of PBMCs. This receptor carries the CDR3 CSVESAAYTEAFF. The nucleotides are TGCAGCGTTGAAAGCGCGGCGTACACTGAAGCTTTCTTT.